Each of the 5 T cell receptor beta chains below was sequenced from the same sample in a study of blood T cells in healthy people across ages. PCR was performed a second time for about 6 to 11 cycles using a sample-barcoded 5' primer and a J-beta primer mix. TCRdb reprocessed the 5' RACE reads via MiXCR and lists one record per CDR3 protein. The table lists approximately 2,000,000 distinct CDR3 sequences, roughly two fifths of them singletons. Sequencing used blood. These receptors came from a human donor in good health.

This chain uses TRBV7-2 with TRBJ2-3; 7 bases align to TRBD1. Germline CDR1 and CDR2: SGHTA and FQGNSA. This CDR3 contains 19 residues. Trimming at V came to 3 bases and at J to 3 bases, leaving 18 bases not matched to a gene. CDR3 protein: CASSFVHIDRAGLTDTQYF. The DNA for the CDR3 is TGTGCCAGCAGCTTCGTGCACATCGACAGGGCCGGCTTGACAGATACGCAGTATTTT.

This clonotype was observed a handful of times. This chain joins TRBV11-2 and TRBJ2-3; D could derive from TRBD1 or TRBD2 (6 bases each). CDR3 length: 16 amino acids. Looked up from germline, CDR1 is SGHAT and CDR2 is FQNNGV. V dropped 3 bases and J dropped 1 base, with 14 bases sitting between them. CDR3 nucleotides: TGTGCCAGCAGCTTTTACGGGGGCCCCGGCACAGATACGCAGTATTTT. Protein product: CASSFYGGPGTDTQYF.

The chain couples TRBV6-5 to TRBJ1-3; 9 bases are a match to TRBD1. V gave up 4 bases and J gave up 3 bases; unmatched junction bases: 10. Germline V CDR1 and CDR2: MNHEY, SVGAGI. The CDR3 loop spans 17 amino acids. The CDR3 DNA reads as TGTGCCAGCAGTTCAACAGGGGGCACCGCGAGTGGAAACACCATATATTTT. Its protein is CASSSTGGTASGNTIYF.

This clonotype was recorded at least ten times. This sequence joins TRBV7-6 and TRBJ2-4; 10 nucleotides match TRBD2. The CDR3 length is 18 residues. V lost 2 bases, J lost 1 base, and 8 bases stayed unmatched. In germline, CDR1 is SGHVS, CDR2 FNYEAQ. CDR3: CASSLSPLAGAAKNIQYF. The CDR3 DNA sequence: TGTGCCAGCAGCTTATCCCCCCTAGCGGGGGCCGCCAAAAACATTCAGTACTTC.

The V call is TRBV5-1, the J call TRBJ2-6, with unresolved D. Trimming stripped 0 bases from V and 0 bases from J, with 10 bases between. The germline V gene has CDR1 SGHRS and CDR2 YFSETQ. The CDR3 length is 17 residues. The CDR3 sequence is CASSLGGPISGANVLTF. CDR3 bases: TGCGCCAGCAGCTTGGGTGGACCGATCTCTGGGGCCAACGTCCTGACTTTC. The full variable domain, completed using reference TRBV5-1 and TRBJ2-6, is KAGVTQTPRYLIKTRGQQVTLSCSPISGHRSVSWYQQTPGQGLQFLFEYFSETQRNKGNFPGRFSGRQFSNSRSEMNVSTLELGDSALYLCASSLGGPISGANVLTFGAGSRLTVL.